This TCR beta chain was sequenced for a study of neoadjuvant anti-PD-1 for oral cavity cancer. As for the study in general: Patients without progression received a fourth nivolumab dose around day 43, then surgical resection on days 50-56.

Study-wide results and limits: Only a few patients per response group were TCR-analyzed; validation needed.

Two replicates per tumor sample, mostly from approximately 4.6 ug of genomic DNA. TCRdb's table, derived via immunoSEQ multiplex PCR, lists solely in-frame clones and lacks some. The sample includes tens of thousands of clones, more than 35% of them seen just once. Stated time point: after neoadjuvant nivolumab, at surgical resection. Patients were newly diagnosed with stage II-IVA oral cavity squamous cell carcinoma without prior systemic or radiation treatment. The CDR3 is made up of 13 amino acids. Germline V lookup: CDR1 SGHAT, CDR2 FQNNGV. V was pared by 3 bases and J by 9 bases, with 12 bases between. This clone was observed many times. Antigen unknown.

The source was tumor tissue, collected after nivolumab (anti-PD-1) treatment. The J gene is TRBJ2-1, the V gene TRBV11-2; TRBD2 might be the D (6 bases). The TCR comes from a person between 35 and 79 years old with oral cavity squamous cell carcinoma. The CDR3 nucleotides are TGTGCCAGCAGCTTTCCCTTGGGGGGTGAGCAGTTCTTC. It is translated as CASSFPLGGEQFF.